This is a list of T cell receptor beta chains from one sample in a study of blood T cell repertoires in COVID-19. Sequencing was performed with immunoSEQ multiplex PCR; in TCRdb, only in-frame clones are kept and a portion is missing. Of under 13,000 clones detected, around 78% appear once; the ten largest clones hold more than 9.5%. The sample consisted of peripheral blood. Every receptor here comes from a human donor in a cohort sampled during active COVID-19. CDR3s include the opening cysteine and the closing phenylalanine or tryptophan. D genes are given only for firm matches. Where a row states a size, it is once, few, many or the class of an expanded clone; other rows omit it.

d_call	v_call	j_call	clone_size	cdr3_nt	cdr3_aa
TRBD1	TRBV25-1	TRBJ1-4	NA	TGTGCCAGCAGTGAATTTAAGGGACAGTCTAATGAAAAACTGTTTTTT	CASSEFKGQSNEKLFF
NA	TRBV11-1	TRBJ2-3	NA	TGTGCCAGCAGCTTAGGGGACAACACAGATACGCAGTATTTT	CASSLGDNTDTQYF
NA	TRBV28	TRBJ1-3	NA	TGTGCCAGCAGCTCCCCGGGGTCTTACACTGGAAACACCATATATTTT	CASSSPGSYTGNTIYF
NA	TRBV11-2	TRBJ2-3	NA	TGTGCCAGCAGCCCCAGCCTCCACTATACAGATACGCAGTATTTT	CASSPSLHYTDTQYF
NA	TRBV28	TRBJ2-2	NA	TGTGCCAGCAGTTTCGGGGAGCGCAGGATCACCGGGGAGCTGTTTTTT	CASSFGERRITGELFF
NA	TRBV30	TRBJ1-2	NA	TGTGCCTGGACTAAGGAGTTGGGTTTGAACTATGGCTACACCTTC	CAWTKELGLNYGYTF
TRBD1	TRBV24-1	TRBJ2-5	few	TGTGCCACCAGCCCCGGACAGGGAGAGACCCAGTACTTC	CATSPGQGETQYF
TRBD2	TRBV3-1/TRBV3-2	TRBJ2-3	NA	TGTGCCAGCAGCCAAGATGTTCCGGGACTAGCGGGAGGAGATACGCAGTATTTT	CASSQDVPGLAGGDTQYF
NA	TRBV27	TRBJ2-1	NA	TGTGCCAGCAGTTTCAGCGCCGACTACAATGAGCAGTTCTTC	CASSFSADYNEQFF
NA	TRBV29-1	TRBJ2-7	NA	TGCAGCGTCATTGGCACCCTCGAGCAGTACTTC	CSVIGTLEQYF
NA	TRBV25-1	TRBJ1-2	NA	TGTGCCAGCAGTGAACCCGGTCGGGGCTACACCTTC	CASSEPGRGYTF
NA	TRBV5-1	TRBJ2-7	NA	TGCGCCAGCAGCTCCGGGGTTGGGAACTACGAGCAGTACTTC	CASSSGVGNYEQYF
NA	TRBV7-2	TRBJ1-6	NA	TGTGCCAGCAGCTTCCAGGGTTATAATTCACCCCTCCACTTT	CASSFQGYNSPLHF
TRBD2	TRBV27	TRBJ2-5	NA	TGTGCCAGCAGTTTACGCCGACTAGCGGGAGGAGAAGAGACCCAGTACTTC	CASSLRRLAGGEETQYF
NA	TRBV7-9	TRBJ1-2	NA	TGTGCCAGCAGCTTAGCAAGTGCCGGTGGCTACACCTTC	CASSLASAGGYTF
TRBD2	TRBV9	TRBJ2-5	NA	TGTGCCAGCAGCCGTAGCGGGGGGAGTACCCAGTACTTC	CASSRSGGSTQYF
TRBD2	TRBV19	TRBJ2-1	NA	TGTGCCAGTAGTCCCTGGGGGGGAGAAATAGCGGGAGAAAATGAGCAGTTCTTC	CASSPWGGEIAGENEQFF
NA	TRBV4-1	TRBJ1-2	NA	TGCGCCAGCAGCCCCCAGGGCGCCCTCTATGGCTACACCTTC	CASSPQGALYGYTF
NA	TRBV2	TRBJ2-4	NA	TGTGCCAGCAGTGTTGAGGGTTCGGCCAAAAACATTCAGTACTTC	CASSVEGSAKNIQYF
TRBD2	TRBV5-4	TRBJ2-5	NA	TGTGCCAGCAGGCAGAGCGGGAGTCCCCCAGAGACCCAGTACTTC	CASRQSGSPPETQYF
NA	TRBV3-1/TRBV3-2	TRBJ1-1	NA	TGTGCCAGCAGCCAAGGCGGGTCCGGTAGTATGAACACTGAAGCTTTCTTT	CASSQGGSGSMNTEAFF
TRBD2	TRBV27	TRBJ2-7	once	TGTGCCAGCAGTTCCGGACTAGCGGGAGCTCCCTACGAGCAGTACTTC	CASSSGLAGAPYEQYF
NA	TRBV24-1	TRBJ2-7	NA	TGTGCCACCAGTGAGACAGGTACCTACGAGCAGTACTTC	CATSETGTYEQYF
NA	TRBV7-2	TRBJ1-2	NA	TGTGCCAGCAGCTTATCGGGCAGGGAAGGCTACACCTTC	CASSLSGREGYTF
NA	TRBV20-1	TRBJ2-7	NA	TGCAGTGCTAGTGGTTGGAAGGGGACTCAACACTCCTACGAGCAGTACTTC	CSASGWKGTQHSYEQYF
TRBD1	TRBV19	TRBJ2-1	NA	TGTGCCAGTAGTATTTCGGCCGGGACAGGGCTCTACAATGAGCAGTTCTTC	CASSISAGTGLYNEQFF
TRBD2	TRBV7-9	TRBJ2-1	NA	TGTGCCAGCAGCTTGAAAGCGGGAAAGGGAAATGAGCAGTTCTTC	CASSLKAGKGNEQFF
TRBD2	TRBV6-1	TRBJ2-3	NA	TGTGCCAGCAGTGAACCTAGCGGGATGAGCACAGATACGCAGTATTTT	CASSEPSGMSTDTQYF
TRBD1	TRBV6-5	TRBJ2-3	NA	TGTGCCAGCAGCCCCGGGACAGGGGGAAATACGCAGTATTTT	CASSPGTGGNTQYF
NA	TRBV7-8	TRBJ2-7	NA	TGTGCCAGCAGCTTATTTCAGGGGCCTTCCTACGAGCAGTACTTC	CASSLFQGPSYEQYF
NA	TRBV2	TRBJ1-1	NA	TGTGCCAGCAGTGAAGCGGGGCTGGACACTGAAGCTTTCTTT	CASSEAGLDTEAFF
TRBD1	TRBV9	TRBJ1-5	once	TGTGCCAGCAGCCCCCGACAGGGGGCCTCGCCCCAGCATTTT	CASSPRQGASPQHF
TRBD2	TRBV19	TRBJ2-2	NA	TGTGCCAGTACCCATAGAGCGGGAGGGACCGGGGAGCTGTTTTTT	CASTHRAGGTGELFF
TRBD2	TRBV10-2	TRBJ2-1	few	TGCGCCAGCAGAATGACTAGCGGGAGGGGATGGAATGAGCAGTTCTTC	CASRMTSGRGWNEQFF
NA	TRBV4-1	TRBJ1-1	NA	TGCGCCAGCAGCCAAGAGACGGAGATGAACACTGAAGCTTTCTTT	CASSQETEMNTEAFF
TRBD1	TRBV5-5	TRBJ2-7	NA	TGTGCCAGCAGCTTCTCCAACAGGGGATACGAGCAGTACTTC	CASSFSNRGYEQYF
TRBD2	TRBV5-1	TRBJ2-3	NA	TGCGCCAGCAGACTAGCGGGAGTAGCAGATACGCAGTATTTT	CASRLAGVADTQYF
TRBD2	TRBV3-1/TRBV3-2	TRBJ2-1	NA	TGTGCCAGCAGCCCCCGACTAGCGGGAGGGCCTGATGAGCAGTTCTTC	CASSPRLAGGPDEQFF
NA	TRBV5-1	TRBJ2-2	NA	TGCGCCAGCAGCTGGGGTCAGGGGCTGTTTTTT	CASSWGQGLFF
NA	TRBV6-5	TRBJ2-3	once	TGTGCCAGCAGTACCCGACTTACTGCGCAGTATTTT	CASSTRLTAQYF
TRBD2	TRBV4-2	TRBJ2-7	NA	TGTGCCAGCAGCCTTACTAGCGGGAGCGCCTACGAGCAGTACTTC	CASSLTSGSAYEQYF